This T cell receptor beta chain was sequenced in a study of human T cells and chemical hapten exposure. Study background: Small pooled library volume differences mainly caused per-sample TCR yield variation.

As concerns this clonotype: Its antigen is as yet unknown.

The time point is: patch test 1, 2 weeks after DPC sensitization. Treatment defined: therapeutic diphenylcyclopropenone sensitization with weekly scalp DPC. Sequencing started from total RNA isolated from unfractionated whole blood. TCRdb recomputed calls from the RACE reads with MiXCR, one row per CDR3 protein. The sample records about 380,000 distinct CDR3 sequences, roughly 5% being singletons. This CDR3 is built from 15 residues. Trimming pared 3 bases from V and 2 bases from J, leaving 14 bases between. Germline CDR1 is SGDLS and CDR2 is YYNGEE. The study, taken as a whole, reports: The count of PT1 expanded TCRs correlated positively with patch test score.

The TCR sequence derives from a woman in her fifties or sixties with alopecia areata. Some clones in this sample may be carry-over from other donors' samples. This specimen consisted of whole blood, obtained in connection with sensitization to the hapten diphenylcyclopropenone (DPC). The chain carries TRBV9 and TRBJ1-1; a possible D gene is TRBD1 (5 bases). CDR3 protein: CASSDGTSVNTEAFF. In nucleotides, the CDR3 is TGTGCCAGCAGCGACGGGACGTCGGTTAACACTGAAGCTTTCTTT.